The 4 T cell receptor beta chains below come from one sample, sequenced in a study of T cells in women clearing cervical HPV infection. The table came from immunoSEQ multiplex PCR; TCRdb's copy has only in-frame clones and leaves some out. This sample's clone table lists over 30,000 clones. Sequenced input: blood buffy coat. These receptors originate from a woman aged 18-70 years with a cervical HPV16 infection that either progressed to CIN3+ or cleared (not recorded which).

About this clone: The read stops 3 residues short of the end of the CDR3; the missing end is completed from the germline J gene. The genes are TRBV12-3 or TRBV12-4 and TRBJ2-2; TRBD1 matches 7 bases. This CDR3 contains 15 residues. The ends lost 6 bases at V and 4 bases at J; junction bases unmatched: 8. Here the CDR3 reads CASSLRQGGTGELFF. The CDR3 bases that were read are TGTGCCAGCAGCCTGAGACAGGGTGGCACCGGGGAG.

With respect to this clone: Read coverage stops 3 residues before the CDR3 terminus; the germline J gene supplies the remainder. The chain combines TRBV20-1 with TRBJ2-7; a possible D gene is TRBD2 (6 bases). CDR1 is DFQATT, CDR2 SNEGSKA, per germline (reference sequence). V was clipped by 6 bases and J by 3 bases, with 12 bases between them. This CDR3 is 12 amino acids long. The sequenced CDR3 bases are TGCAGTGCCGGGCAGGGAGGCTACGAG. Amino acid sequence: CSAGQGGYE. The entire CDR3 reads CSAGQGGYEQYF.

About this clone itself: Sequencing ends 3 residues short of the CDR3 end; the germline J gene provides the rest. The chain combines TRBV10-3 with TRBJ2-7; a weak D match, TRBD1 (7 bases). The CDR3 is 15 amino acids. The V end lost 8 bases, the J end lost 1 base, and 18 bases lay between the germline ends. Germline V gives CDR1 ENHRY, CDR2 SYGVKD. CDR3 DNA (partial): TGTGCCATCGGCGGGATGGGACAGACTTCCTACGAG. Protein sequence: CAIGGMGQTSYE. The whole CDR3 protein is CAIGGMGQTSYEQYF.

A note on this clone: The sequence runs out 3 residues before the end of the CDR3; the remainder is reconstructed from the germline J gene. Other nucleotide sequences from this sample produce the same CDR3. V usage is TRBV7-9 and J usage is TRBJ1-1; no clear D. Germline CDR1 is SEHNR and CDR2 is FQNEAQ (reference sequence). The CDR3 loop spans 15 amino acids. The covered CDR3 bases are TGTGCCAGCAGCTTAGCGAGCGGGTACCAAGAGACA. Amino acid sequence: CASSLASGYQET. The whole CDR3 sequence is CASSLASGYQETAFF.